This TCR beta chain was observed in a study of blood T cell repertoires in COVID-19. Produced via immunoSEQ multiplex PCR; TCRdb's table is partial and in-frame only. The profile shows roughly 12,000 clones, 55% to 80% of them singletons. Deletions cut 5 bases from V and 3 bases from J, with 19 bases between. Per the germline V gene, CDR1 is MRHNA and CDR2 is SNTAGT. The CDR3 has 16 residues. Sequenced: peripheral blood. This chain uses TRBV6-4 with TRBJ1-2, with a weak D call TRBD1 (6 bases). The clonotype originates from a human donor in a cohort sampled during active COVID-19. In DNA form, the CDR3 reads TGTGCCAGCAGTTACCTGAGGGGGAGGGTGTACTATGGCTACACCTTC. Protein product: CASSYLRGRVYYGYTF.